These 7 T cell receptor beta chains originate from one sample sequenced in a study of metastatic and nonmetastatic thyroid tumors (TCRdb year 2020). No treatment had been received by any patient before thyroid surgery. Library prep was done by PCR. The reads were generated on an Illumina HiSeq 4000. The raw public data were reprocessed by TCRdb itself: fastp quality trimming at Q25, MiXCR clonotype calling, in-frame beta chains only. For this sample the table gives tens of thousands of clones, of which under 25% were detected only once. The top ten clonotypes cover more than 3% of the sample. The sequencing sample was made of blood. These receptors all stem from a male donor with papillary thyroid cancer or a benign thyroid nodule (not recorded which). Some clones in this sample may be carry-over from other donors' samples.

The genes are TRBV9 and TRBJ2-2; D possibly corresponds to TRBD1 (6 bases). This CDR3 spans 13 amino acids. Germline CDR1 SGDLS, CDR2 YYNGEE. V was trimmed by 4 bases and J by 6 bases, leaving 10 bases between them. DNA of the CDR3: TGTGCCAGCAGCCCTCGACAGGCCGGGGAGCTGTTTTTT. It codes for CASSPRQAGELFF.

This clone has at least ten counts. V is TRBV5-1 and J is TRBJ2-2, with a weak D call TRBD2 (6 bases). The CDR3 is 14 amino acids. Per the germline V gene, CDR1 is SGHRS and CDR2 is YFSETQ. The V end was cut by 4 bases, the J end by 4 bases, with 11 bases between. CDR3 amino acids: CASSEGLFTGELFF. The CDR3, as DNA: TGCGCCAGCAGCGAGGGACTCTTCACCGGGGAGCTGTTTTTT.

The gene calls are TRBV5-5 and TRBJ2-7; no reliable D call. CDR1 and CDR2 from the germline V gene are SGHKS and YYEKEE (reference sequence). The V and J ends lost 3 bases and 6 bases respectively, with 1 base between them. This CDR3 is 9 amino acids long. CDR3 loop: CASSSEQYF. CDR3 coding DNA: TGTGCCAGCAGCTCCGAGCAGTACTTC.

Comments on this clone: Since a much larger clone is just one base distant, this may be a read error. Other DNA sequences in the sample encode the same CDR3. J is TRBJ2-1 and V is TRBV5-1; 9 bases agree with TRBD2. The CDR3 is made up of 17 amino acids. Germline V gives CDR1 SGHRS, CDR2 YFSETQ. In DNA form, the CDR3 reads TGCGCCAGCAGCGGAGGAACAGGGACTAGCTCCTACAACGAGCAGTTCTTC. It yields the protein CASSGGTGTSSYNEQFF.

J is TRBJ1-1 and V is TRBV2; a weak D match, TRBD1 (6 bases). The CDR3 spans 14 residues. Trimming pared 8 bases from V and 7 bases from J, leaving 20 bases between. CDR1 and CDR2 (germline): SNHLY, FYNNEI. CDR3 coding DNA: TGTGCCAGCCGAGGGGGAACGACCCGGAGTGAAGCTTTCTTT. This translates into CASRGGTTRSEAFF.

This clone qualifies as medium-sized. The CDR3 DNA reads as TGTGCCAGCAGGGCCACCACACTCTACGAGCAGTACTTC. The encoded protein is CASRATTLYEQYF. The chain joins TRBV28 to TRBJ2-7; unclear D gene. The CDR3 is 13 amino acids. The germline CDR1 and CDR2 sequences are MDHEN and SYDVKM. V lost 6 bases to trimming and J lost 3 bases, with 12 bases between them.

This clone occurred a few times. The chain couples TRBV30 to TRBJ1-6; D not resolved. Trimming removed 0 bases at V and 14 bases at J, with 8 bases between. CDR3 length equals 11 residues. Germline CDR1 reads GTSNPN; CDR2 reads SVGIG (reference sequence). The CDR3 sequence is CAWSVKWSLHF. In DNA, the CDR3 is TGTGCCTGGAGTGTAAAGTGGTCCCTCCACTTT.